A selection of T cell receptor beta chains follows, all from one sample in a study of cytomegalovirus exposure and HLA in healthy donors. Libraries were prepared by immunoSEQ multiplex PCR; TCRdb keeps only in-frame clonotypes and omits some of them. The sample consists of some 190,000 clones, 82% of them appearing once. Sequencing was performed on PBMCs. Every receptor here comes from a man aged 40-50 years in good health and CMV-seronegative. Both conserved end residues are part of each CDR3. D genes are given only for firm matches. Expanded clones get a size class; other rows say once, few or many, or leave the size out.

D gene,clone size,V gene,J gene,CDR3 protein,CDR3 DNA
.,.,TRBV28,TRBJ2-4,CASSFRGVGGKNIQYF,TGTGCCAGCAGTTTCAGGGGGGTAGGCGGCAAAAACATTCAGTACTTC
.,.,TRBV25-1,TRBJ2-7,CASSVSSVYEQYF,TGTGCCAGCAGTGTGTCTAGCGTCTACGAGCAGTACTTC
TRBD2,.,TRBV11-2,TRBJ2-5,CASSFSGRGETQYF,TGTGCCAGCAGCTTTAGCGGGAGGGGAGAGACCCAGTACTTC
TRBD1,.,TRBV28,TRBJ2-6,CASSLWTGGGANVLTF,TGTGCCAGCAGTTTGTGGACAGGGGGTGGGGCCAACGTCCTGACTTTC
TRBD1,.,TRBV18,TRBJ1-1,CASSPPGDRDGEAFF,TGTGCCAGCTCACCACCAGGGGACAGGGATGGTGAAGCTTTCTTT
TRBD1,.,TRBV2,TRBJ1-3,CASRGTGGLLAIYF,TGTGCCAGCAGAGGAACAGGGGGTTTATTGGCCATATATTTT
TRBD2,few,TRBV2,TRBJ2-1,CASRGSGTYNEQFF,TGTGCCAGCAGGGGTAGCGGGACCTACAATGAGCAGTTCTTC
TRBD1,.,TRBV19,TRBJ2-3,CASTRWGQGNTDTQYF,TGTGCCAGTACCCGTTGGGGACAGGGGAATACAGATACGCAGTATTTT
.,few,TRBV19,TRBJ1-2,CATEGVYGYTF,TGTGCCACCGAGGGGGTCTATGGCTACACCTTC
.,.,TRBV11-2,TRBJ2-7,CASSLASGSSYEQYF,TGTGCCAGCAGCTTAGCGAGTGGGAGCTCCTACGAGCAGTACTTC
TRBD2,.,TRBV9,TRBJ2-1,CASSVDGVLAGFENEQFF,TGTGCCAGCAGCGTAGATGGAGTTCTAGCGGGCTTCGAGAATGAGCAGTTCTTC
TRBD2,.,TRBV6-4,TRBJ2-3,CASSDGSGGTDTQYF,TGTGCCAGCAGTGACGGTAGCGGGGGGACAGATACGCAGTATTTT
.,.,TRBV30,TRBJ1-2,CAWISGGWDYGYTF,TGTGCCTGGATAAGTGGGGGCTGGGACTATGGCTACACCTTC
.,.,TRBV5-1,TRBJ2-2,CASQPAVGGELFF,TGCGCCAGCCAACCCGCGGTGGGCGGGGAGCTGTTTTTT
TRBD2,.,TRBV30,TRBJ2-2,CACAGLVDTGELFF,TGTGCCTGCGCCGGACTAGTGGACACCGGGGAGCTGTTTTTT
TRBD2,.,TRBV4-3,TRBJ2-1,CASSPASGRIQWQFF,TGCGCCAGCAGCCCCGCTAGCGGGAGAATCCAATGGCAGTTCTTC
.,.,TRBV6-5,TRBJ1-2,CASYEGENGYTF,TGTGCCAGCTATGAGGGGGAGAATGGCTACACCTTC
.,.,TRBV28,TRBJ1-5,CASRRTVAQPQHF,TGTGCCAGCAGGAGGACAGTGGCTCAGCCCCAGCATTTT
.,.,TRBV30,TRBJ2-5,CAWSVRRGRETQYF,TGTGCCTGGAGTGTACGCAGGGGACGTGAGACCCAGTACTTC
.,.,TRBV5-1,TRBJ2-5,CASSSGGGGQETQYF,TGCGCCAGCAGCTCCGGGGGAGGGGGTCAAGAGACCCAGTACTTC
.,.,TRBV2,TRBJ2-1,CASRRESYNEQFF,TGTGCCAGCCGGAGGGAGTCCTACAATGAGCAGTTCTTC
.,.,TRBV28,TRBJ1-4,CASSLPGREKLFF,TGTGCCAGCAGTTTGCCAGGGAGGGAAAAACTGTTTTTT
TRBD1,.,TRBV7-2,TRBJ2-3,CASSPGGGTGTQYF,TGTGCCAGCAGCCCCGGAGGGGGGACAGGTACGCAGTATTTT
.,.,TRBV28,TRBJ2-7,CASNQLWVASNSYEQYF,TGTGCCAGTAATCAATTATGGGTAGCCTCAAACTCCTACGAGCAGTACTTC
TRBD1,few,TRBV7-7,TRBJ2-1,CASSRDRGGNEQFF,TGTGCTAGCAGCCGGGACAGGGGAGGGAATGAGCAGTTCTTC
.,few,TRBV7-2,TRBJ2-1,CASSLGSREQFF,TGTGCCAGCAGCTTAGGGTCGCGAGAGCAGTTCTTC
TRBD1,.,TRBV7-3,TRBJ2-3,CASSSTGDTDTQYF,TGTGCCAGCAGCTCCACAGGGGACACAGATACGCAGTATTTT
TRBD2,.,TRBV4-1,TRBJ2-2,CASSLLAGGDTGELFF,TGCGCCAGCAGCCTACTAGCGGGGGGGGATACCGGGGAGCTGTTTTTT
.,.,TRBV29-1,TRBJ2-1,CSVATFPSYNEQFF,TGCAGCGTTGCAACTTTCCCCTCCTACAATGAGCAGTTCTTC
TRBD2,.,TRBV5-1,TRBJ2-1,CASSLVLAGNEQFF,TGCGCCAGCAGCTTGGTCCTAGCGGGGAATGAGCAGTTCTTC
TRBD1,.,TRBV29-1,TRBJ1-5,CSATGDSNQPQHF,TGCAGCGCTACAGGGGATAGCAATCAGCCCCAGCATTTT
.,.,TRBV11-3,TRBJ2-1,CASSLARYRNRGNEQFF,TGTGCCAGCAGCTTAGCACGATACAGGAACCGAGGCAATGAGCAGTTCTTC
.,.,TRBV5-6,TRBJ1-2,CASSLKVRQAYGYTF,TGTGCCAGCAGCTTGAAGGTGAGACAGGCCTATGGCTACACCTTC
TRBD1,.,TRBV5-1,TRBJ2-5,CASSLWAGGLLQETQYF,TGCGCCAGCAGCTTGTGGGCAGGGGGCCTTCTCCAAGAGACCCAGTACTTC
.,.,TRBV20-1,TRBJ2-7,CSARDLDEQYF,TGCAGTGCTAGAGATCTCGACGAGCAGTACTTC
.,few,TRBV28,TRBJ2-1,CASSPPTGYNEQFF,TGTGCCAGCAGTCCCCCGACTGGATACAATGAGCAGTTCTTC
.,.,TRBV7-2,TRBJ2-7,CASQSQRTDSYEQYF,TGTGCCAGCCAATCGCAGCGGACGGACTCCTACGAGCAGTACTTC
TRBD1,.,TRBV6-1,TRBJ2-3,CASSADRVDTQYF,TGTGCCAGCAGTGCGGACAGGGTAGATACGCAGTATTTT
TRBD2,.,TRBV5-1,TRBJ2-7,CASTVTSGTAREQYF,TGCGCCAGCACCGTAACTAGCGGAACAGCACGAGAGCAGTACTTC
TRBD1,.,TRBV6-6,TRBJ2-3,CASRYQGAADTQYF,TGTGCCAGCAGGTATCAGGGGGCTGCAGATACGCAGTATTTT
TRBD2,.,TRBV2,TRBJ2-2,CASSEGGANTGELFF,TGTGCCAGCAGTGAGGGGGGGGCGAACACCGGGGAGCTGTTTTTT
.,.,TRBV7-2,TRBJ2-2,CASSFRGALTGELFF,TGTGCCAGCAGCTTCCGGGGGGCCCTTACCGGGGAGCTGTTTTTT
.,.,TRBV5-1,TRBJ2-2,CASSPRVDRLVGELFF,TGCGCCAGCAGCCCCCGCGTTGACAGGTTGGTCGGGGAGCTGTTTTTT
TRBD1,.,TRBV6-1,TRBJ2-1,CASRTGLFEQFF,TGTGCCAGCAGGACAGGGTTATTTGAGCAGTTCTTC
.,.,TRBV6-6,TRBJ1-1,CASNRGFYTEAFF,TGTGCCAGCAACCGCGGGTTTTACACTGAAGCTTTCTTT
.,.,TRBV7-9,TRBJ2-3,CASSLFAVASGTDTQYF,TGTGCCAGCAGCTTATTTGCCGTGGCTAGCGGCACAGATACGCAGTATTTT
.,once,TRBV20-1,TRBJ1-1,CSARFVPGAFF,TGCAGTGCGCGCTTCGTACCGGGAGCTTTCTTT
TRBD1,.,TRBV28,TRBJ1-1,CASSRGTGNRNTEAFF,TGTGCCAGCAGTCGTGGGACAGGGAATCGGAACACTGAAGCTTTCTTT
TRBD2,.,TRBV7-2,TRBJ2-2,CASSFSGRATGELFF,TGTGCCAGCAGCTTCAGCGGGAGGGCAACCGGGGAGCTGTTTTTT